This is a list of T cell receptor beta chains from one sample in a study of vaccination effects on CD4 cells after COVID-19. Antigens for these TCRs are unknown. The data were produced by immunoSEQ multiplex PCR, yet TCRdb's version contains in-frame clones alone and is incomplete. The sample has about 24,000 clones, 76% seen once. The source material was CD4+ T cells from PBMCs cultured with HCoV-NL63 spike peptides, sampled before COVID-19 vaccination. The receptor source for this set is a human donor who received a COVID-19 vaccine. Each CDR3 is given with its conserved first and last residue. The D gene is left open where the match is weak. Clone size, where shown, is once, few, many, or a class for clones that have expanded.

J gene: TRBJ2-2; V gene: TRBV6-5; D gene: -; clone size: -; CDR3 protein: CASSYTPNTGELFF; CDR3 DNA: TGTGCCAGCAGCTACACACCGAACACCGGGGAGCTGTTTTTT
J gene: TRBJ2-3; V gene: TRBV27; D gene: TRBD2; clone size: -; CDR3 protein: CASSSQAQRGTDTQYF; CDR3 DNA: TGTGCCAGCAGTTCCCAGGCCCAGCGGGGAACAGATACGCAGTATTTT
J gene: TRBJ1-1; V gene: TRBV10-1; D gene: -; clone size: -; CDR3 protein: CASSAGSLNTEAFF; CDR3 DNA: TGCGCCAGCAGTGCAGGGTCCCTGAACACTGAAGCTTTCTTT
J gene: TRBJ2-1; V gene: TRBV19; D gene: -; clone size: -; CDR3 protein: CASSIGRGRGVHEQFF; CDR3 DNA: TGTGCCAGTAGTATAGGGCGGGGCAGGGGAGTCCATGAGCAGTTCTTC
J gene: TRBJ2-7; V gene: TRBV21-1; D gene: -; clone size: -; CDR3 protein: CASSKVQPGAPPWGLGTYEQYF; CDR3 DNA: -
J gene: TRBJ2-7; V gene: TRBV18; D gene: -; clone size: -; CDR3 protein: CASSLPGKPYEQYF; CDR3 DNA: TGTGCCAGCTCACTCCCGGGGAAACCCTACGAGCAGTACTTC
J gene: TRBJ2-3; V gene: TRBV4-1; D gene: -; clone size: -; CDR3 protein: CASSRNRPDTQYF; CDR3 DNA: TGCGCCAGCAGCCGAAACAGGCCAGATACGCAGTATTTT
J gene: TRBJ1-5; V gene: TRBV7-9; D gene: TRBD1; clone size: -; CDR3 protein: CASSFGTVNQPQHF; CDR3 DNA: TGTGCCAGCAGCTTTGGGACAGTTAATCAGCCCCAGCATTTT
J gene: TRBJ2-1; V gene: TRBV4-1; D gene: -; clone size: -; CDR3 protein: CASSQVDLVSYNEQFF; CDR3 DNA: TGCGCCAGCAGCCAAGTCGACCTAGTCTCCTACAATGAGCAGTTCTTC
J gene: TRBJ1-2; V gene: TRBV6-1; D gene: -; clone size: few; CDR3 protein: CASSEEGGIYYGYTF; CDR3 DNA: TGTGCCAGCAGTGAAGAAGGGGGTATCTACTATGGCTACACCTTC
J gene: TRBJ1-4; V gene: TRBV19; D gene: -; clone size: few; CDR3 protein: CASNRGLNEKLFF; CDR3 DNA: TGTGCCAGCAACCGGGGCCTGAATGAAAAACTGTTTTTT
J gene: TRBJ2-7; V gene: TRBV5-1; D gene: -; clone size: few; CDR3 protein: CASSFMLSGVYEQYF; CDR3 DNA: TGCGCCAGCAGCTTCATGCTATCGGGGGTCTACGAGCAGTACTTC
J gene: TRBJ2-1; V gene: TRBV5-1; D gene: -; clone size: -; CDR3 protein: CASSAYKSSYNEQFF; CDR3 DNA: TGCGCCAGCAGCGCGTACAAGAGCTCCTACAATGAGCAGTTCTTC
J gene: TRBJ2-7; V gene: TRBV5-4; D gene: TRBD1; clone size: -; CDR3 protein: CASSMPGQALYEQYF; CDR3 DNA: TGTGCCAGCAGCATGCCGGGACAGGCACTCTACGAGCAGTACTTC
J gene: TRBJ2-2; V gene: TRBV15; D gene: -; clone size: once; CDR3 protein: CATSGPRGTGGKRTGELFF; CDR3 DNA: TGTGCCACCAGCGGTCCGCGGGGCACCGGCGGAAAGCGCACCGGGGAGCTGTTTTTT
J gene: TRBJ1-2; V gene: TRBV19; D gene: TRBD1; clone size: -; CDR3 protein: CASSTPGQGRANYGYTF; CDR3 DNA: TGTGCCAGTAGTACACCGGGACAGGGGCGAGCTAACTATGGCTACACCTTC
J gene: TRBJ2-7; V gene: TRBV5-1; D gene: TRBD1; clone size: -; CDR3 protein: CASSNGTGGFNEQYF; CDR3 DNA: TGCGCCAGCAGCAATGGGACAGGGGGCTTTAACGAGCAGTACTTC